These 28 T cell receptor beta chains came from one sample sequenced in a study of blood T cells in healthy people across ages. Through a sample-barcoded 5' primer and a J-beta primer mix, a second PCR was run for roughly 7 to 12 cycles. One entry per CDR3 protein results from TCRdb running MiXCR on the 5' RACE reads. Here the sample spans 1.2 million to 1.5 million distinct CDR3 sequences, approximately 59% being singletons. Sequencing used blood. These receptors were taken from a man aged 18 to 30 in good health.

The CDR3 protein is CASRRGNGYTF. The CDR3, as DNA: TGTGCCAGCAGGAGAGGGAATGGCTACACCTTC. The J gene is TRBJ1-2, the V gene TRBV25-1, with unresolved D. This CDR3 is 11 amino acids long. Germline values: CDR1 MGHDK, CDR2 SYGVNS. The V end lost 6 bases, the J end lost 6 bases, and 8 bases lay between the germline ends.

For the CDR3, the DNA is TGTGCCAGCAGCTTAAGATTTTTTAATGAGCAGTTCTTC. Its translation is CASSLRFFNEQFF. The chain employs TRBV11-1 and TRBJ2-1; D ambiguous. The V gene's germline CDR1 is SGHAT and CDR2 FQDESV (reference sequence). Trimming left V 2 bases short and J 7 bases short, with 9 bases between. The CDR3 is 13 residues long.

This clonotype is a singleton in its sample. The chain is built from TRBV29-1 and TRBJ2-1, with a possible D match to TRBD1 (5 bases). The germline CDR1 and CDR2 sequences are SQVTM and ANQGSEA. The CDR3 contains 11 residues. V lost 7 bases, J lost 15 bases, and 19 bases lay in between. The CDR3 coding sequence is TGCAGCGGTGTAGGGGCGGCTGAGGTGTTCTTC. Protein sequence: CSGVGAAEVFF.

This clonotype turned up a few times. The J gene is TRBJ2-6, the V gene TRBV4-2; D is unresolved. The germline gives CDR1 LGHNA, CDR2 YNFKEQ. Trimming took off 0 bases at V and 0 bases at J, with 9 bases between the two ends. The CDR3 sequence is 17 residues long. In nucleotides, the CDR3 is TGTGCCAGCAGCCAAGAAGGAAAAAGCTCTGGGGCCAACGTCCTGACTTTC. It is translated as CASSQEGKSSGANVLTF.

This clonotype turned up a few times. The chain uses TRBV9 and TRBJ1-5; D remains unclear. Germline V lookup: CDR1 SGDLS, CDR2 YYNGEE. The CDR3 length is 15 residues. The V end was cut by 0 bases, the J end by 1 base, with 8 bases between. The CDR3 DNA is TGTGCCAGCAGCGTAGGGTCAGCAAGCAATCAGCCCCAGCATTTT. It is translated as CASSVGSASNQPQHF. Full variable domain (rest looked up from reference TRBV9 and TRBJ1-5): DSGVTQTPKHLITATGQRVTLRCSPRSGDLSVYWYQQSLDQGLQFLIQYYNGEERAKGNILERFSAQQFPDLHSELNLSSLELGDSALYFCASSVGSASNQPQHFGDGTRLSIL.

The V gene is TRBV20-1, the J gene TRBJ1-5, with TRBD1 matching 10 bases. Germline V gene data show CDR1 as DFQATT and CDR2 as SNEGSKA (reference sequence). J was trimmed by 0 bases and V by 0 bases; bases with no gene match: 5. The CDR3 length is 17 residues. CDR3 nucleotides: TGCAGTGCTAGAGACCGGGACAGGGGTTATAGCAATCAGCCCCAGCATTTT. Residues: CSARDRDRGYSNQPQHF.

The genes are TRBV24-1 and TRBJ1-6; D gene ambiguous. This CDR3 has 13 residues. Germline CDR1 and CDR2: KGHDR and SFDVKD. The germline V and J ends were trimmed by 7 bases and 11 bases, with 14 bases remaining between them. Here the CDR3 reads CATSPEPGTPLHF. In nucleotides, the CDR3 is TGTGCCACCAGCCCGGAACCCGGGACACCCCTCCACTTT.

The chain uses TRBV4-2 and TRBJ1-2; D unclear. CDR3 length: 16 residues. Trimming removed 0 bases from V and 2 bases from J, with 13 bases in between. CDR1 LGHNA and CDR2 YNFKEQ come from the germline V gene. The CDR3 coding sequence is TGTGCCAGCAGCCAAGATCTTAAAGGCAGGAACTATGGCTACACCTTC. This gives the protein CASSQDLKGRNYGYTF.

The V call is TRBV18, the J call TRBJ2-1; D is ambiguous. Deletions cut 2 bases from V and 8 bases from J, with 10 bases between. Germline assignment: CDR1 KGHSH and CDR2 LQKENI. The CDR3 sequence is 13 residues long. The CDR3 region has the DNA TGTGCCAGCTCACCAGGCGGAGTCGATGAGCAGTTCTTC. Translated: CASSPGGVDEQFF. The entire variable domain, with the rest obtained from reference TRBV18 and TRBJ2-1, is as follows: NAGVMQNPRHLVRRRGQEARLRCSPMKGHSHVYWYRQLPEEGLKFMVYLQKENIIDESGMPKERFSAEFPKEGPSILRIQQVVRGDSAAYFCASSPGGVDEQFFGPGTRLTVL.

V gene TRBV3-1 combines with J gene TRBJ2-3; D ambiguous. V was trimmed by 3 bases and J by 4 bases, leaving 17 bases between them. The germline CDR1 and CDR2 sequences are LGHDT and YNNKEL (reference sequence). The CDR3 loop spans 16 amino acids. The CDR3 protein is CASSHTDLSESDTQYF. The CDR3 nucleotides read TGTGCCAGCAGCCATACCGACTTATCGGAGTCAGATACGCAGTATTTT.

In this sample, this clonotype turned up a few times. This chain connects TRBV12-3 or TRBV12-4 to TRBJ2-2; 8 nucleotides agree with TRBD2. V lost 6 bases and J lost 6; bases outside the gene matches: 6. This CDR3 has 14 residues. DNA of the CDR3: TGTGCCAGCAGCCAAGCGGGAGATTCCGGGGAGCTGTTTTTT. It specifies CASSQAGDSGELFF.

V gene TRBV3-1 combines with J gene TRBJ2-7; TRBD1 matches at 8 bases. Losses at the gene ends were 1 base for V and 0 bases for J; bases not matched to a gene: 5. The CDR3 loop spans 16 amino acids. Germline V CDR1 and CDR2: LGHDT, YNNKEL (reference sequence). The CDR3 is CASSQGQGHHSYEQYF. The CDR3 DNA follows: TGTGCCAGCAGCCAAGGACAGGGGCATCACTCCTACGAGCAGTACTTC.

The chain carries TRBV28 and TRBJ1-5, with 8 bases matching TRBD1. Looked up from germline, CDR1 is MDHEN and CDR2 is SYDVKM. With V trimmed by 3 bases and J by 5 bases, 9 bases remained unmatched. The CDR3 sequence is 16 residues long. The CDR3 loop reads CASSFLGQGGDQPQHF. The CDR3 region has the DNA TGTGCCAGCAGTTTCCTCGGACAGGGAGGGGATCAGCCCCAGCATTTT.

The genes are TRBV6-5 and TRBJ2-7, with a tentative D call TRBD1 (6 bases). V dropped 5 bases and J dropped 0 bases, with 17 bases sitting between them. This CDR3 comprises 16 residues. The germline gives CDR1 MNHEY, CDR2 SVGAGI. In DNA, the CDR3 is TGTGCCAGCAGTACGGACAGAGACTCCTACTCCTACGAGCAGTACTTC. Translated: CASSTDRDSYSYEQYF.

This chain uses TRBV29-1 with TRBJ1-1, with D tentatively TRBD1 (6 bases). Between the trimmed V and J ends, which lost 7 bases and 4 bases, there was a span of 19 bases. Germline assignment: CDR1 SQVTM and CDR2 ANQGSEA. The CDR3 totals 14 residues. The CDR3 DNA reads TGCAGCGCATCGAGCGGGGGCTGGCCCACTGAAGCTTTCTTT. Amino acid sequence: CSASSGGWPTEAFF.

The rearrangement joins TRBV20-1 to TRBJ2-1; no firm D call. The CDR3 has 14 residues. Germline V gene data show CDR1 as DFQATT and CDR2 as SNEGSKA (reference sequence). With 6 bases removed from V and 4 bases from J, the gap between germline ends came to 16 bases. The CDR3 DNA is TGCAGTGCCCTCCTTAGGATGGGATACAATGAGCAGTTCTTC. As protein: CSALLRMGYNEQFF.

V usage is TRBV4-3 and J usage is TRBJ2-7; the D call may be TRBD1 or TRBD2 (5 bases each). In germline, CDR1 is LGHNA, CDR2 YSLEER. The CDR3 totals 18 residues. V lost 0 bases and J 2 bases, leaving 20 bases between the germline ends. This chain's CDR3 is CASSQDLGDFRKAYEQYF. As DNA, the CDR3 is TGCGCCAGCAGCCAAGATTTGGGGGATTTTCGAAAAGCCTACGAGCAGTACTTC.

This clonotype appeared a few times. The rearrangement links TRBV20-1 to TRBJ2-5; weak D call: TRBD2 (6 bases). Trimming cost V 1 base and J 3 bases, with 6 bases left between them. CDR1 and CDR2 (germline): DFQATT, SNEGSKA (reference sequence). The length of the CDR3 is 12 residues. The CDR3 reads CSARGTKETQYF. CDR3 in DNA: TGCAGTGCTAGAGGGACTAAAGAGACCCAGTACTTC.

The V and J genes are TRBV13 and TRBJ2-1, with 7 bases lining up with TRBD2. CDR1 and CDR2 (germline): PRHDT, FYEKMQ (reference sequence). This CDR3 is 12 amino acids long. V shed 5 bases and J 8 bases; nucleotides not matched to a gene: 3. The CDR3 sequence: CASSPGRDEQFF. The CDR3 DNA follows: TGTGCCAGCAGCCCGGGGAGGGATGAGCAGTTCTTC.

V and J are TRBV27 and TRBJ2-1; D is unclear. V was clipped by 5 bases and J by 7 bases, with 9 bases between them. The germline V gene has CDR1 MNHEY and CDR2 SMNVEV (reference sequence). The CDR3 has 12 amino acids. Written as DNA, the CDR3 is TGTGCCAGCAGTGGTCCTTCGAATGAGCAGTTCTTC. Its translation is CASSGPSNEQFF.

CDR3 DNA sequence: TGTGCCAGCAGTGACTCTGGACTAGCGCGGCACGATGAGCAGTTCTTC. This encodes CASSDSGLARHDEQFF. This chain uses TRBV6-4 with TRBJ2-1; 9 nucleotides line up with TRBD2. V lost 0 bases and J lost 8; bases outside the gene matches: 8. Germline V gene lookup returns CDR1 MRHNA and CDR2 SNTAGT. There are 16 residues in the CDR3.

V is TRBV11-2 and J is TRBJ2-1; TRBD1 aligns across 8 bases. J was trimmed by 10 bases and V by 3 bases; bases with no gene match: 8. The CDR3 covers 14 residues. Germline CDR1 SGHAT, CDR2 FQNNGV. CDR3 coding DNA: TGTGCCAGCAGCTTCAGGGGGCGCTTACACGAGCAGTTCTTC. It codes for CASSFRGRLHEQFF.

This clonotype came up a few times. This chain joins TRBV29-1 and TRBJ2-7; D gene unclear. This CDR3 region has 12 residues. The germline V gene encodes CDR1 SQVTM and CDR2 ANQGSEA. V dropped 4 bases and J dropped 3 bases, with 10 bases sitting between them. The CDR3 nucleotides are TGCAGCGTTGCAAGCATTGGCTACGAGCAGTACTTC. Encoded protein: CSVASIGYEQYF.

This rearrangement joins TRBV29-1 to TRBJ2-1; possible D gene TRBD2, 5 bases. Deletions cut 4 bases from V and 3 bases from J, with 16 bases between. The CDR3 extends over 15 amino acids. The germline V gene has CDR1 SQVTM and CDR2 ANQGSEA. DNA for the CDR3: TGCAGCGTTGGGGGAGCTAGTGGGGTCTACAATGAGCAGTTCTTC. Amino acids: CSVGGASGVYNEQFF.

This rearrangement joins TRBV9 to TRBJ2-1; 8 bases map to TRBD2. The junction had 10 bases not matched to a gene; V was cut back by 4 bases and J by 4 bases. This CDR3 has 16 amino acids. The germline CDR1 and CDR2 sequences are SGDLS and YYNGEE. The CDR3 DNA follows: TGTGCCAGCAGCTCCTCGGCCGGGGGGGTATACAATGAGCAGTTCTTC. Protein: CASSSSAGGVYNEQFF.

Turning to this clonotype: This sequence may be a read error, since a much larger clone differs from it by one base. The chain carries TRBV27 and TRBJ2-5; 9 bases are a match to TRBD1. Germline trimming cut 7 bases from V and 11 bases from J; bases unmatched to any gene: 14. The CDR3 has 14 residues. Looked up from germline, CDR1 is MNHEY and CDR2 is SMNVEV (reference sequence). CDR3 amino acids: CASNNRGRRDEQYF. The CDR3 DNA is TGTGCCAGCAATAACAGGGGGCGCCGGGATGAGCAGTACTTC.

The chain uses TRBV7-2 and TRBJ2-1; the D is unclear. Trimming shortened V by 4 bases and J by 5 bases, and 12 bases separated the two germline ends. The CDR3 runs 14 residues. Germline CDR1 reads SGHTA; CDR2 reads FQGNSA. CDR3 DNA: TGTGCCAGCAGCTCCGCCGCTACGAACAATGAGCAGTTCTTC. Residues: CASSSAATNNEQFF.

This clonotype has just a few counts. V usage is TRBV9 and J usage is TRBJ2-7; no firm D call. The CDR3 sequence is 15 residues long. V gave up 1 base and J gave up 0 bases, with 11 bases separating them. Germline V gives CDR1 SGDLS, CDR2 YYNGEE. The CDR3 region has the DNA TGTGCCAGCAGCGTAACATCGGACGACTCCTACGAGCAGTACTTC. This sequence encodes CASSVTSDDSYEQYF.